This entry is about one T cell receptor beta chain. The study sampled nominally healthy donors, though unrecorded immune exposures were likely. This specimen comes from a study of cytomegalovirus exposure and HLA in healthy donors. Overall study: There were 350 to 400 genotyped donors. Of these, about 81% fell in the genetic ancestry cluster associated with self-reported Caucasian donors.

PCR was performed using 60 Vbeta and 13 Jbeta primers. Sequencing used immunoSEQ multiplex PCR; TCRdb keeps in-frame clones, though not all of them. Among around 120,000 clones, nearly 65% were seen once, and the ten largest hold 9% to 10%. V gave up 0 bases and J gave up 0 bases, with 9 bases separating them. The germline CDR1 and CDR2 sequences are SGDLS and YYNGEE. This CDR3 comprises 15 residues. The chain uses TRBV9 and TRBJ1-1; D gene uncertain. Sequencing was performed on PBMCs. This TCR came from a man aged 35-49 years in good health and CMV-seropositive. The CDR3 DNA reads as TGTGCCAGCAGCGTAGCTAGCGTAATGAACACTGAAGCTTTCTTT. Its translation: CASSVASVMNTEAFF.